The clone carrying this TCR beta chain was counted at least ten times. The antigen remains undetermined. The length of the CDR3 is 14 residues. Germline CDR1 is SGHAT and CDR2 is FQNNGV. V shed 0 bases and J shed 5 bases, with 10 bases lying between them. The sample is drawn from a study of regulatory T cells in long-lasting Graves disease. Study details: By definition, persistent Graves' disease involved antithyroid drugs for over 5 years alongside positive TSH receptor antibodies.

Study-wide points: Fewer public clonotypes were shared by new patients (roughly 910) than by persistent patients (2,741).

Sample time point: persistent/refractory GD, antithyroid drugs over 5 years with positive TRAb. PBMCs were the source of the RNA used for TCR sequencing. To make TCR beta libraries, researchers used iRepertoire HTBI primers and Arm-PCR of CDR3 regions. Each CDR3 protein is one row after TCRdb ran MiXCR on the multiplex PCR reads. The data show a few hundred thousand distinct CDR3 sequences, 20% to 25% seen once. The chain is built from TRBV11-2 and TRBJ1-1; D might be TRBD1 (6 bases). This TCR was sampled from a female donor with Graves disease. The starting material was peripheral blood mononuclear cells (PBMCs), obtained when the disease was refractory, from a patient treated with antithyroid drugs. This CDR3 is CASSLEAGATEAFF. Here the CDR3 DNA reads TGTGCCAGCAGCTTAGAGGCAGGGGCGACTGAAGCTTTCTTT.